This T cell receptor (beta chain) originates from a study of cytotoxic CD8 clonotypes in ibrutinib-treated CLL. General observations from the study: Progressing and sustained-remission patients had different sampling times.

The table came from immunoSEQ multiplex PCR; TCRdb's copy has only in-frame clones and leaves some out. The sample lists under 200,000 clones; 81% were seen once. Per the germline V gene, CDR1 is SGHKS and CDR2 is YYEKEE (reference sequence). There are 14 residues in the CDR3. The germline V and J ends were trimmed by 4 bases and 1 base, with 8 bases remaining between them. About this clone itself: Its cognate antigen is unknown.

This TCR came from a human donor with chronic lymphocytic leukemia. This chain uses TRBV5-5 with TRBJ2-2; D is ambiguous. The specimen was PBMCs, collected after 12 months of ibrutinib treatment. The CDR3 DNA reads TGTGCCAGCAGCCGAAGACAGAACACCGGGGAGCTGTTTTTT. As protein: CASSRRQNTGELFF.